This T cell receptor beta chain comes out of a study of type 1 and type 2 diabetes patients. Study-level background: Donors were type 1 diabetes, type 2 diabetes, or nondiabetic controls. From PBMCs, CD4+ and CD8+ T cells were isolated by magnetic microbeads. A total of about 19,000,000 paired-end reads came from the whole study.

Genomic DNA was the PCR template. Amplification of the beta chain CDR3 used 30 forward and 13 reverse multiplex primers. TCRdb re-called the multiplex PCR reads with MiXCR, one entry per CDR3 protein. The sample holds a few hundred thousand distinct CDR3 sequences, more than 40% seen once. Each participant gave about 9.4 milliliters of peripheral blood. The CDR3 is 15 residues long. CDR1 SGHAT and CDR2 FQDESV come from the germline V gene (reference sequence). V was pared by 5 bases and J by 2 bases, with 12 bases between. V usage is TRBV11-1 and J usage is TRBJ2-2, with a tentative D call TRBD1 (7 bases). The sequenced sample consisted of peripheral blood mononuclear cells (PBMCs). This receptor was taken from a man younger than 35 with type 2 diabetes. The CDR3 region is CASSRGTENTGELFF. The DNA for the CDR3 is TGTGCCAGCAGCCGGGGGACAGAAAACACCGGGGAGCTGTTTTTT.